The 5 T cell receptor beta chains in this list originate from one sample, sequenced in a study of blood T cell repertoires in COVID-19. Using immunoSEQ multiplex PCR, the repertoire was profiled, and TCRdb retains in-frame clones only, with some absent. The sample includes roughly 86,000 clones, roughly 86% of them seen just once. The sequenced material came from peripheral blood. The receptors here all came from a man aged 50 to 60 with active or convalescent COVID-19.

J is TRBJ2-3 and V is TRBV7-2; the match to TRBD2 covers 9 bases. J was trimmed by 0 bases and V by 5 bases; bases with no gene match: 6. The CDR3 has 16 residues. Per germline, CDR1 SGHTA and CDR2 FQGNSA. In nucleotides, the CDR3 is TGTGCCAGCAGCCTCAGACTAGCGGTGAGCACAGATACGCAGTATTTT. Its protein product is CASSLRLAVSTDTQYF.

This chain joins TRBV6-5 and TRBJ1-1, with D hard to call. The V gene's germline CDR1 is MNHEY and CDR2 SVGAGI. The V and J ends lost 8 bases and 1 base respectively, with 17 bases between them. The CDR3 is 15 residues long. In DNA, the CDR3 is TGTGCCAGCTTCCTCCGCGGGGTGGGGAACACTGAAGCTTTCTTT. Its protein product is CASFLRGVGNTEAFF.

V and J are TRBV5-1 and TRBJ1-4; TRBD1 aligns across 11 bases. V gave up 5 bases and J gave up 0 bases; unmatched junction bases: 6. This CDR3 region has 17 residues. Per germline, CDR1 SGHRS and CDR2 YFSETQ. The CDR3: CASREGTGGPTNEKLFF. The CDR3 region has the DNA TGCGCCAGCAGGGAAGGGACAGGGGGACCAACTAATGAAAAACTGTTTTTT.

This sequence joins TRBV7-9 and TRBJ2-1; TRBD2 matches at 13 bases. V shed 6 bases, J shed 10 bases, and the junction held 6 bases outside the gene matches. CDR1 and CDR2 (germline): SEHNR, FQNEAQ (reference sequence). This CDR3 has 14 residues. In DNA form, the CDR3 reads TGTGCCAGCAGTTCGGGGACTAGCGGGGTAGAGCAGTTCTTC. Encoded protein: CASSSGTSGVEQFF. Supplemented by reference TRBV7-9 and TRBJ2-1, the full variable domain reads DTGVSQNPRHKITKRGQNVTFRCDPISEHNRLYWYRQTLGQGPEFLTYFQNEAQLEKSRLLSDRFSAERPKGSFSTLEIQRTEQGDSAMYLCASSSGTSGVEQFFGPGTRLTVL.

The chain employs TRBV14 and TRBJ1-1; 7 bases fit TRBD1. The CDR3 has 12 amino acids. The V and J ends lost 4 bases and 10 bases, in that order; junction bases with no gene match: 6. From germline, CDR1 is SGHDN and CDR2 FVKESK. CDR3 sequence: CASSLDRVLAFF. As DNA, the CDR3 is TGTGCCAGCAGCCTCGACAGGGTCCTAGCTTTCTTT.